This T cell receptor (beta chain) derives from a study of chemoradiotherapy in HPV16-positive cancers. Background on the study: Candidate HPV-specific clones and shared TCR motifs came from a couple of HPV16-positive patients. Broader study findings: HPV-responsive T-cell expansion during chemoradiotherapy was linked to improved recurrence-free survival in HPV16-positive patients. Non-HPV-specific T cells did not expand in tumors during treatment, whereas candidate HPV-specific clones and E7-related motifs did.

Samples were taken several times over chemoradiotherapy. The germline V gene has CDR1 LGHNA and CDR2 YNFKEQ. Trimming cost V 3 bases and J 3 bases; bases outside gene matches: 3. The CDR3 contains 14 residues. Sequencing was performed with immunoSEQ multiplex PCR; in TCRdb, only in-frame clones are kept and a portion is missing. The sample holds fewer than 5,500 clones; about 90% are singletons and the top ten take 2.6%. Notes on this clone: Its antigen remains unidentified.

This specimen was tumor tissue, taken from a patient who underwent chemoradiotherapy. The clonotype comes from a human donor with HPV-associated anogenital cancer. The rearrangement links TRBV4-2 to TRBJ2-5, with 8 bases that match TRBD2. CDR3 coding DNA: TGTGCCAGCAGCCAGGGGACTAGGAAAGAGACCCAGTACTTC. This translates into CASSQGTRKETQYF.